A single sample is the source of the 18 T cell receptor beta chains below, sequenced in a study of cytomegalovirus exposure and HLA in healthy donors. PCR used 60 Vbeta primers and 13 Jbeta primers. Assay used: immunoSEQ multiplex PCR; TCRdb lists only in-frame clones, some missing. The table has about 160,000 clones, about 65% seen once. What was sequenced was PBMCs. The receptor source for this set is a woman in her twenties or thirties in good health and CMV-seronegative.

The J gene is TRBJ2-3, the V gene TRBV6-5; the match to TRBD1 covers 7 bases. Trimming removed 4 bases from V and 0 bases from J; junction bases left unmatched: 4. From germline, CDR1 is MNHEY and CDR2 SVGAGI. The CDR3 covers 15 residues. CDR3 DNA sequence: TGTGCCAGCAGTTTCCTGGGACAGAGCACAGATACGCAGTATTTT. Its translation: CASSFLGQSTDTQYF.

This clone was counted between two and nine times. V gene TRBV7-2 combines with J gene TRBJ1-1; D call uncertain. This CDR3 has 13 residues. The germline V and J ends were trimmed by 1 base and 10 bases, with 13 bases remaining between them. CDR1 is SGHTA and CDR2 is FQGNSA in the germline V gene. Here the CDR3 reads CASSLGALGRAFF. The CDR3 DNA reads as TGTGCCAGCAGCTTAGGGGCCCTGGGGAGAGCTTTCTTT.

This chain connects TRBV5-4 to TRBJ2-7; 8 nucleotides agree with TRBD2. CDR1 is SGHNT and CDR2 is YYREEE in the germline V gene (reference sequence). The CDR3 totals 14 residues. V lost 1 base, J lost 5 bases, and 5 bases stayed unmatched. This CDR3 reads CASSLIGGAHEQYF. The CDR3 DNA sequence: TGTGCCAGCAGCTTGATCGGGGGGGCCCACGAGCAGTACTTC.

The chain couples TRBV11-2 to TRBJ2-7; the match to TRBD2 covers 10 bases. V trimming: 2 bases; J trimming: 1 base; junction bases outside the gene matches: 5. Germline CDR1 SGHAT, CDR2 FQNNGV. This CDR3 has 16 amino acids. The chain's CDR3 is CASSLLRTSGSYEQYF. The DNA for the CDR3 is TGTGCCAGCAGCTTACTTAGGACTAGCGGATCCTACGAGCAGTACTTC.

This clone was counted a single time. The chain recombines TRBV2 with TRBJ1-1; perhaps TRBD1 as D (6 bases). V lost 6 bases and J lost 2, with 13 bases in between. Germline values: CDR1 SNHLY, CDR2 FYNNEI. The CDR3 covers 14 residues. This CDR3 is CASSPTGSNTEAFF. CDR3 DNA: TGTGCCAGCAGCCCCACAGGGAGCAACACTGAAGCTTTCTTT.

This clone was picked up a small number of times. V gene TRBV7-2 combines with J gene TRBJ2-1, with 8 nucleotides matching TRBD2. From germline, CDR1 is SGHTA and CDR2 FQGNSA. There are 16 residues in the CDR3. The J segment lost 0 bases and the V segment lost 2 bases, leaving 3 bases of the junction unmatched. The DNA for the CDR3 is TGTGCCAGCAGCTTACTAGCGGGCCACTCCTACAATGAGCAGTTCTTC. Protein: CASSLLAGHSYNEQFF.

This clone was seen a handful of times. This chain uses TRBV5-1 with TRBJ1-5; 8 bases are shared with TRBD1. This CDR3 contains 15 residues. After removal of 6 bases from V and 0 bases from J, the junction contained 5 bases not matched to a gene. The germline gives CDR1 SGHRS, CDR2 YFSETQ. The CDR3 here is CASKGQEISNQPQHF. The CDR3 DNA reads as TGCGCCAGCAAGGGACAGGAAATTAGCAATCAGCCCCAGCATTTT.

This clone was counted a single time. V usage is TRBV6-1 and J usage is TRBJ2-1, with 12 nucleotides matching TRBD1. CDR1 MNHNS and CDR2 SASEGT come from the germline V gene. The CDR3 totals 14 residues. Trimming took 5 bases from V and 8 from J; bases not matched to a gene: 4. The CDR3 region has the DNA TGTGCCAGCAGTTCCGGGACAGGGGGCTATGAGCAGTTCTTC. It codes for CASSSGTGGYEQFF.

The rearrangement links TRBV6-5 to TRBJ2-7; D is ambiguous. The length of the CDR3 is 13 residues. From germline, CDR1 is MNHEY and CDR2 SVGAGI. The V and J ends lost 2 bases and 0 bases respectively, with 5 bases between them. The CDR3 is CASSYPNSYEQYF. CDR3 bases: TGTGCCAGCAGTTACCCTAACTCCTACGAGCAGTACTTC.

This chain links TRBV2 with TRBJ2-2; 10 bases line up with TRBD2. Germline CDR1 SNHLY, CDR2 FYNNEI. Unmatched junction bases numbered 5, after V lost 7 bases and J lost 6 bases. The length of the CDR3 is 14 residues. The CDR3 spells CASTAGGLPGELFF. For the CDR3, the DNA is TGTGCCAGCACAGCGGGAGGGTTGCCCGGGGAGCTGTTTTTT.

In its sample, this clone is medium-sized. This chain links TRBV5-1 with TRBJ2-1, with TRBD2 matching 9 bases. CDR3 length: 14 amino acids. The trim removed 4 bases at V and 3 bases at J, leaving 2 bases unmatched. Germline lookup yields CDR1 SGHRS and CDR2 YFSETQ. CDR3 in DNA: TGCGCCAGCAGCAATAGCGGGGGCTACAATGAGCAGTTCTTC. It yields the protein CASSNSGGYNEQFF.

In nucleotides, the CDR3 is TGCGCCAGCAGCCAACAAGCGGGGGGGCGCACAGATACGCAGTATTTT. Amino acids: CASSQQAGGRTDTQYF. The chain combines TRBV4-3 with TRBJ2-3; 10 bases are shared with TRBD2. There are 16 residues in the CDR3. In germline, CDR1 is LGHNA, CDR2 YSLEER. The ends lost 2 bases at V and 1 base at J; junction bases unmatched: 3.

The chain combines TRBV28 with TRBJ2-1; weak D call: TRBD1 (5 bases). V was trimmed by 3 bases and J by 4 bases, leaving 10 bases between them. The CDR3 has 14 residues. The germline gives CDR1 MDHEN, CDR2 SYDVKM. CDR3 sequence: CASSFPQGYNEQFF. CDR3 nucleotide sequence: TGTGCCAGCAGTTTTCCTCAGGGTTACAATGAGCAGTTCTTC.

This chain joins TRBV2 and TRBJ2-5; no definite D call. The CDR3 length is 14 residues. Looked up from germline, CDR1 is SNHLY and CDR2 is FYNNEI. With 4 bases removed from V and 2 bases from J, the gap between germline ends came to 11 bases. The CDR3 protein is CASSVRRPQETQYF. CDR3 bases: TGTGCCAGCAGTGTACGGCGGCCGCAAGAGACCCAGTACTTC.

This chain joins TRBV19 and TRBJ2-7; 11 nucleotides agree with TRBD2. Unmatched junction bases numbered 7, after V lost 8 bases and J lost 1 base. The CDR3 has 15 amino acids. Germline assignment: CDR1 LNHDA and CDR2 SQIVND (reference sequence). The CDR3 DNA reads TGTGCCAGTGGGAGAGGGACTAGCGGATCCTACGAGCAGTACTTC. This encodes CASGRGTSGSYEQYF.

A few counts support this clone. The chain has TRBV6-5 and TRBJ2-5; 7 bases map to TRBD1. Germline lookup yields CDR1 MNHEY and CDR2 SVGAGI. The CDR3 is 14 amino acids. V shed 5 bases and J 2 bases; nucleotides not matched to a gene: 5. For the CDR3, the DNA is TGTGCCAGCAGTACGGGGACAGCTCAAGAGACCCAGTACTTC. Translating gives CASSTGTAQETQYF.

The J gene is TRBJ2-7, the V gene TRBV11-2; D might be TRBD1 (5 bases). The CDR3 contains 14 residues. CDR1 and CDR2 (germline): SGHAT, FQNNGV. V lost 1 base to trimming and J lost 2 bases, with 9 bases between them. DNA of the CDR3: TGTGCCAGCAGCTTAGTCAAGGGGACCTACGAGCAGTACTTC. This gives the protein CASSLVKGTYEQYF.

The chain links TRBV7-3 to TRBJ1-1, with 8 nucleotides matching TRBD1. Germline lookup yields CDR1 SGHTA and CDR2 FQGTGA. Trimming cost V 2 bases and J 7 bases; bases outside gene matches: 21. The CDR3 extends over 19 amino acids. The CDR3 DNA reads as TGTGCCAGCAGCTTATCACCCCCAGGTACAGGGGGTCGGTATAGTGAAGCTTTCTTT. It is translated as CASSLSPPGTGGRYSEAFF.